This T cell receptor (beta chain) derives from a study of T cell changes during pregnancy in multiple sclerosis. The CDR3 is 15 residues long. Between the trimmed V and J ends, which lost 0 bases and 6 bases, there was a span of 15 bases. Germline V gives CDR1 LNHDA, CDR2 SQIVND (reference sequence). TCRdb's copy holds only in-frame clones and misses some; the assay was immunoSEQ multiplex PCR. The sample contains 70,000 to 90,000 clones, roughly nine tenths of which appear only once. The chain recombines TRBV19 with TRBJ2-7; tentatively, D is TRBD2 (6 bases). The sequence was obtained from a female donor in good health, serving as a control in a pregnancy study. Some clones in this sample may be carry-over from other donors' samples. The source material was PBMCs, sampled in the first trimester of pregnancy. The CDR3 reads CASSIDLLPRGEQYF. The CDR3 nucleotides are TGTGCCAGTAGTATAGATCTCCTACCGCGGGGCGAGCAGTACTTC. Based on the CDR3 plus reference TRBV19 and TRBJ2-7, the full variable domain is DGGITQSPKYLFRKEGQNVTLSCEQNLNHDAMYWYRQDPGQGLRLIYYSQIVNDFQKGDIAEGYSVSREKKESFPLTVTSAQKNPTAFYLCASSIDLLPRGEQYFGPGTRLTVT.